A selection of T cell receptor beta chains follows, all from one sample in a study of radiotherapy plus CTLA-4 blockade in lung cancer. Measured with immunoSEQ multiplex PCR; TCRdb has only the in-frame clones, and not every one. Of about 76,000 clones in the sample, more than 80% were seen once. Sequenced material: peripheral blood, taken from a patient treated with radiotherapy plus ipilimumab. All receptors come from a human donor with non-small cell lung cancer who had stable disease on radiotherapy plus ipilimumab. Each CDR3 is given with its conserved first and last residue. D genes are given only for firm matches. The size of a clone is reported for some rows only, either as once, few or many, or as a class for expanded clones.

D,size,V,J,DNA,CDR3
TRBD2,-,TRBV6-4,TRBJ2-1,TGTGCCAGCAGTGCCCCGGGACTAGCGGAAGAGAGGGATTGGAACAATGAGCAGTTCTTC,CASSAPGLAEERDWNNEQFF
-,-,TRBV18,TRBJ1-6,TGTGCCAGCTCACCCAATAATTCACCCCTCCACTTT,CASSPNNSPLHF
-,-,TRBV7-2,TRBJ2-7,TGTGCCAGCAGCTTAGCGCGTCGGGACCAGCAGTACTTC,CASSLARRDQQYF
TRBD1,-,TRBV25-1,TRBJ1-4,TGTGCCAGCAGTGCCTCCGGGACAGGGAATGAAAAACTGTTTTTT,CASSASGTGNEKLFF
-,-,TRBV30,TRBJ2-6,TGTGCCTGGAGTGTACCTGGGGCCAACGTCCTGACTTTC,CAWSVPGANVLTF
-,few,TRBV18,TRBJ1-4,TGTGCCAGCTCACCCACCACAGGGAATGAAAAACTGTTTTTT,CASSPTTGNEKLFF
-,-,TRBV6-5,TRBJ2-7,TGTGCCAGCAGTTACTCCTGGGCACAGAGCTCCTACGAGCAGTACTTC,CASSYSWAQSSYEQYF
TRBD2,-,TRBV9,TRBJ2-1,TGTGCCAGCAGCGGCGGGGGGGCCCTCTACAATGAGCAGTTCTTC,CASSGGGALYNEQFF
TRBD2,-,TRBV9,TRBJ2-1,TGTGCCAGCAGCGCCACCGGGACTAGCGGGGTGGCCTACAATGAGCAGTTCTTC,CASSATGTSGVAYNEQFF
TRBD1,once,TRBV19,TRBJ2-3,TGTGCCAGTAGCGCCGGGACAGGGGGATGGGATACGCAGTATTTT,CASSAGTGGWDTQYF
-,-,TRBV19,TRBJ2-7,TGTGCCAGTAGTATAGACTACAGGGAGCAGTACTTC,CASSIDYREQYF
-,-,TRBV29-1,TRBJ2-6,TGCAGCTTTGGCCTTCACTCTGGGGCCAACGTCCTGACTTTC,CSFGLHSGANVLTF
TRBD2,-,TRBV5-4,TRBJ2-5,TGTGCCAGCAGCTTAAGGACTAGCGTAGAGACCCAGTACTTC,CASSLRTSVETQYF
TRBD2,-,TRBV14,TRBJ2-2,TGTGCCAGCAGCCTTCCGGGACTAGCGGGGGGACACGGGGAGCTGTTTTTT,CASSLPGLAGGHGELFF
-,-,TRBV5-4,TRBJ2-1,TGTGCCAGCAGCTTGGCGGGACTGTACAATGAGCAGTTCTTC,CASSLAGLYNEQFF
-,-,TRBV7-9,TRBJ2-5,TGTGCCAGCAGCTCCGGGGAGACCCAGTACTTC,CASSSGETQYF
TRBD1,-,TRBV6-1,TRBJ2-5,TGTGCCAGCAGTGCCGGGACAGGGAGCCAAGAGACCCAGTACTTC,CASSAGTGSQETQYF
-,-,TRBV7-2,TRBJ2-3,TGTGCCAGCAGCTTAAACGGGGGCCCGACAGATACGCAGTATTTT,CASSLNGGPTDTQYF
TRBD1,-,TRBV27,TRBJ1-2,TGTGCCAGCAGCTCTGGGGACAGAAACTATGGCTACACCTTC,CASSSGDRNYGYTF
-,-,TRBV29-1,TRBJ1-4,TGCAGCGTTGGATTCCTCGGGGAAAAACTGTTTTTT,CSVGFLGEKLFF
TRBD2,-,TRBV7-6,TRBJ2-7,TGTGCCAGCAGCTTGGCTAGCGGGGCCTACTCCGGGCAGTACTTC,CASSLASGAYSGQYF
-,few,TRBV7-2,TRBJ1-6,TGTGCCAGCAGCTTATCGGGCGGTGGGAATTCACCCCTCCACTTT,CASSLSGGGNSPLHF
TRBD2,-,TRBV5-1,TRBJ2-5,TGCGCCAGCAGCTTGTCGGGGGGGCCGGGGGAGACCCAGTACTTC,CASSLSGGPGETQYF
-,-,TRBV9,TRBJ2-2,TGTGCCAGCAGCGTAGCCCCGGGGGCTGGCACCGGGGAGCTGTTTTTT,CASSVAPGAGTGELFF
TRBD1,-,TRBV14,TRBJ2-7,TGTGCCAGCAGTCCCTTTGCCGGGACAGGTAATTACGAGCAGTACTTC,CASSPFAGTGNYEQYF
TRBD1,-,TRBV5-1,TRBJ1-6,TGCGCCAGCAGCAAAGGACAGGGGACCAATTCACCCCTCCACTTT,CASSKGQGTNSPLHF
-,-,TRBV10-1,TRBJ2-5,TGCGCCAGCAGTGAGTCTAGGGGAGGAGAGACCCAGTACTTC,CASSESRGGETQYF